These 2 T cell receptor beta chains were all obtained from the same sample, sequenced in a study of beta chain features in type 1 diabetes (dated by TCRdb to the late 2010s). The library was built by means of the immunoSEQ multiplex PCR assay. The entire amount of isolated RNA was reverse transcribed using the High Capacity cDNA Reverse Transcription Kit, so the sequenced TCRB transcripts were expressed ones. Drawn from immuneACCESS, this table holds only the in-frame rearrangements with V and J called that TCRdb kept. Clones are partly lost; checked studies trace under half to an unresolved V gene and leave the rest unexplained. Within this sample are some 200,000 clones, with approximately 11% of them counted one time only. The top ten hold over 1% of the sample. What was sequenced was central memory CD4+ T cells from blood. These receptors came from a man aged 18 to 30 in good health.

This clone was seen more than once but under ten times. This rearrangement joins TRBV2 to TRBJ1-1; TRBD1 is a possible D gene (6 bases). Germline CDR1 and CDR2: SNHLY and FYNNEI. The CDR3 extends over 13 amino acids. V lost 6 bases, J lost 8 bases, and 16 bases lay in between. The CDR3 protein is CASRELTGLEAFF. DNA of the CDR3: TGTGCCAGCAGGGAACTCACAGGGTTGGAAGCTTTCTTT.

This clone occurred a few times. The genes are TRBV7-9 and TRBJ2-5; D not resolved. With the DNA end fitting TRBJ2-7 better, the J assignment may be wrong. This CDR3 region has 12 residues. Germline V lookup: CDR1 SEHNR, CDR2 FQNEAQ (reference sequence). For the CDR3, the DNA is TGTGCCAGCAGCCCGACTGCTTACGAGCAGTACTTC. It translates to CASSPTAYEQYF.